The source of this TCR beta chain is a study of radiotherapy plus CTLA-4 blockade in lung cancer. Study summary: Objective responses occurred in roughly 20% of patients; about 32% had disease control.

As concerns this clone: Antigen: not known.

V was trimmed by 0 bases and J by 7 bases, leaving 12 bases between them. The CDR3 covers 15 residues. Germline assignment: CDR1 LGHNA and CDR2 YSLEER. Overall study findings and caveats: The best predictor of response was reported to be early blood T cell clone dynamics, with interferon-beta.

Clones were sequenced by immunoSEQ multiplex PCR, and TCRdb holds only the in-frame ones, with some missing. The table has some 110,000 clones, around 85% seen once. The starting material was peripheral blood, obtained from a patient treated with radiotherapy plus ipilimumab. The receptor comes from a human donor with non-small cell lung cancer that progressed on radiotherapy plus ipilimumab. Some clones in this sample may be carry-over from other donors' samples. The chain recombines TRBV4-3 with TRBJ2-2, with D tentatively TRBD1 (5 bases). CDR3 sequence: CASSQELGVVGELFF. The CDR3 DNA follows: TGCGCCAGCAGCCAAGAGCTAGGGGTGGTCGGGGAGCTGTTTTTT.